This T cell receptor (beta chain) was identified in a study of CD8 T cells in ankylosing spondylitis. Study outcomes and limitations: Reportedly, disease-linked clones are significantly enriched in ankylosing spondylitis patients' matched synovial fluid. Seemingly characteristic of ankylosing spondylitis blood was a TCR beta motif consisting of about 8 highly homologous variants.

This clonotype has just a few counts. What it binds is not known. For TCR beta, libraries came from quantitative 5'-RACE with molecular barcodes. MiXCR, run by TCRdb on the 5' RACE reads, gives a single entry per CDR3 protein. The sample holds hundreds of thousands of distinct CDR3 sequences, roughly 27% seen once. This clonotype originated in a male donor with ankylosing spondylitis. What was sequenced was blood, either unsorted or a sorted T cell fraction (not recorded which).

In DNA form, the CDR3 reads TGTGCCAGCAGCCCCCATTTGGAAGCCTTCTCCTACGAGCAGTACTTC. It codes for CASSPHLEAFSYEQYF. The chain is built from TRBV3-1 and TRBJ2-7; D uncertain. The germline V and J ends were trimmed by 4 bases and 0 bases, with 16 bases remaining between them. Germline values: CDR1 LGHDT, CDR2 YNNKEL (reference sequence). The CDR3 totals 16 residues.